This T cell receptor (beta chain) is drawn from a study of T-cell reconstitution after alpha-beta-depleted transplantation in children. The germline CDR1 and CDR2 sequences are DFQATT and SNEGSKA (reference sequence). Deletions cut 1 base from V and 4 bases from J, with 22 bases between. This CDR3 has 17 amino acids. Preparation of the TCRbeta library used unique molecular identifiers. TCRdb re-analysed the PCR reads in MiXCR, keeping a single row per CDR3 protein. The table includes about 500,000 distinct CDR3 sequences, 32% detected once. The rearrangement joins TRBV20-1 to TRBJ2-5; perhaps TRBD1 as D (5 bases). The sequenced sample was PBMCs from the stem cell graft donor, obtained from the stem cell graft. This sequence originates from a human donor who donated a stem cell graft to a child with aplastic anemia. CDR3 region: CSARVGRGGPTRETQYF. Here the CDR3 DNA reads TGCAGTGCTAGAGTAGGAAGGGGCGGACCCACCCGAGAGACCCAGTACTTC.